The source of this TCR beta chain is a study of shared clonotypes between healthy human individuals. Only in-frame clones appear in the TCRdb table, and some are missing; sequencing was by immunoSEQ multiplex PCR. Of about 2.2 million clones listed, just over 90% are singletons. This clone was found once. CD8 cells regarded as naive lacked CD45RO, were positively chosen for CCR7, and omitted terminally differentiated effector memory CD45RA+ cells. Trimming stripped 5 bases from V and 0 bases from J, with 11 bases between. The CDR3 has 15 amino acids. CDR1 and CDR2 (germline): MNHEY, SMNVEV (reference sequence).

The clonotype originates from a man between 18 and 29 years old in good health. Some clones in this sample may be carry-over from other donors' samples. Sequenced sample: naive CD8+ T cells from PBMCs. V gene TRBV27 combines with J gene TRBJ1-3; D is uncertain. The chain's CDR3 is CASSPGRYSGNTIYF. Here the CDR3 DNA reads TGTGCCAGCAGTCCCGGACGGTACTCTGGAAACACCATATATTTT.